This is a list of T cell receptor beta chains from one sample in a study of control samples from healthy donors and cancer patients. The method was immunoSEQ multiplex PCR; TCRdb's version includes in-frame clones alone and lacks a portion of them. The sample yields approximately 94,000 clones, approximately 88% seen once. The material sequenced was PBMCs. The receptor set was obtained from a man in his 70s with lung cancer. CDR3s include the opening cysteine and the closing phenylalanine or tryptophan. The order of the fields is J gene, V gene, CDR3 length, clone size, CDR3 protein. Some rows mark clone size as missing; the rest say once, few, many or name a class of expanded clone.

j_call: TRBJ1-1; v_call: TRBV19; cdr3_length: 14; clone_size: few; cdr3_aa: CASSMGQGWTEAFF
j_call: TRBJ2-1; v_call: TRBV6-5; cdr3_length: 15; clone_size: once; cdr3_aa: CASRTSGAAYNEQFF
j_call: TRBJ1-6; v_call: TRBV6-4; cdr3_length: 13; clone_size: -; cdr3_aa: CASRGQSNSPLHF
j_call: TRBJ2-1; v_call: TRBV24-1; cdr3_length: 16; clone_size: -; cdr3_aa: CATSDLGRAGSGEQFF
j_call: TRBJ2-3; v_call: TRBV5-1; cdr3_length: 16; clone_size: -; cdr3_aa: CASSPPTSVGTDTQYF
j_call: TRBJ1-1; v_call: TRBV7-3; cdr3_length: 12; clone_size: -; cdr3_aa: CASRPDRGEAFF
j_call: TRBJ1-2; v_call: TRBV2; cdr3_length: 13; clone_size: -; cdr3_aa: CASSAGTGSGYTF
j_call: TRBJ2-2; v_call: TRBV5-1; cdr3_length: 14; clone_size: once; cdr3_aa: CASSLDRNTGELFF
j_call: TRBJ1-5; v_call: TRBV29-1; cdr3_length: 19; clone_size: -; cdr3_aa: CSVVFPQRTPFGDNQPQHF
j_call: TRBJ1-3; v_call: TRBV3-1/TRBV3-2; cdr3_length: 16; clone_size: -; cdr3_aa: CASSQVSGSSGNTIYF
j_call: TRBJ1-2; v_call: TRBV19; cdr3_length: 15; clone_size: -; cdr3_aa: CASRDRADLWYGYTF
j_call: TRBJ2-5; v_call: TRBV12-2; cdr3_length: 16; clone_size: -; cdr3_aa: CASRSTRDRDWETQYF
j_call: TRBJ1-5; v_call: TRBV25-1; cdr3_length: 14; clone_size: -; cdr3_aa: CASNGGPGNQPQHF
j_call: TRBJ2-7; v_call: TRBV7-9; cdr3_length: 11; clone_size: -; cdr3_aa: CASSLTGRQYF
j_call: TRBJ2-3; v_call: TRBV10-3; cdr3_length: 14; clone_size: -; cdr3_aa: CAIQGGGSTDTQYF
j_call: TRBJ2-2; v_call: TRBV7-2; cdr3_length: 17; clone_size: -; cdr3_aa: CASSPSLGGAYTGELFF
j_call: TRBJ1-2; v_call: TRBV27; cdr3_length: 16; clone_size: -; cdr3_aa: CASSLRPRTGMDGYTF
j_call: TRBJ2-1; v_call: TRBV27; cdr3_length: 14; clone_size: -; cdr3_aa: CASSRDRGRNEQFF
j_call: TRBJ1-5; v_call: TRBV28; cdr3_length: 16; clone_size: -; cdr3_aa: CASSPLGQGGNQPQHF
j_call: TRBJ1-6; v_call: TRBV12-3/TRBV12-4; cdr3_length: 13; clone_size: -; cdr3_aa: CASNTGGNSPLHF
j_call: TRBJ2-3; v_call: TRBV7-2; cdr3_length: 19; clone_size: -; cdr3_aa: CASSLNFHVGGGSTDTQYF
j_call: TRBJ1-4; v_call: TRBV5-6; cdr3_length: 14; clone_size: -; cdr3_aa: CASSFKQTNEKLFF
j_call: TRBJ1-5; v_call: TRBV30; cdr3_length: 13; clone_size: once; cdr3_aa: CAWSPGTGQPQHF
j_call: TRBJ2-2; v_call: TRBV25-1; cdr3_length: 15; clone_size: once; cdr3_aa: CASSEITGMTGELFF
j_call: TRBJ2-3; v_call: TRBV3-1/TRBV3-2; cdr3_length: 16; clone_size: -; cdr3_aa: CASGVSGGLSTDTQYF
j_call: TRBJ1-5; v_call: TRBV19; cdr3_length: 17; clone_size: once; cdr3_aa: CASSINEGRVLFAPQHF
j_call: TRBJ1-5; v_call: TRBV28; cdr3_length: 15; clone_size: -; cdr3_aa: CASALARQGNQPQHF
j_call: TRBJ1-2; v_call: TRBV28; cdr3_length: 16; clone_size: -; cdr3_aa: CASSLSIPGQAYGYTF
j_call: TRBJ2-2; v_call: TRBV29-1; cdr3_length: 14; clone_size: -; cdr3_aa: CSVEKDRVTGELFF
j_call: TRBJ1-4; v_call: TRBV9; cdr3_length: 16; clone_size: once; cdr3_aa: CASSVGDIRTNEKLFF
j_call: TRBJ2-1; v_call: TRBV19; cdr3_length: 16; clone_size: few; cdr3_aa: CASRRGLAGGNNEQFF
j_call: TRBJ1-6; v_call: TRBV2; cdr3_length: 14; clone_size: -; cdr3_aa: CASSEQIVNSPLHF
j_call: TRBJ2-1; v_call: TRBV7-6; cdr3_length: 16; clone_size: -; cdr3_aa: CASSPLIGASRSEQFF
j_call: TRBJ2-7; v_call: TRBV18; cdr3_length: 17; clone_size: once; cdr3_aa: CASSPTARDIGNYEQYF
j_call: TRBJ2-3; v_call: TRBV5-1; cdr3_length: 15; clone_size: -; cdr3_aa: CASSLAGHITDTQYF
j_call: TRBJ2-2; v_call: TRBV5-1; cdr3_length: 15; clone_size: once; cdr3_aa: CASSLGRIVAGELFF
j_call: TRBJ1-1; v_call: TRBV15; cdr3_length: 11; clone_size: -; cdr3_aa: CATSRNTEAFF
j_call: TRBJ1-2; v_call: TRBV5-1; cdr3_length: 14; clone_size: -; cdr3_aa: CASSLEAGVVGYTF
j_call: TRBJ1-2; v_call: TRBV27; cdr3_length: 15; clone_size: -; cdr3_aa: CASSFGNRVNYGYTF